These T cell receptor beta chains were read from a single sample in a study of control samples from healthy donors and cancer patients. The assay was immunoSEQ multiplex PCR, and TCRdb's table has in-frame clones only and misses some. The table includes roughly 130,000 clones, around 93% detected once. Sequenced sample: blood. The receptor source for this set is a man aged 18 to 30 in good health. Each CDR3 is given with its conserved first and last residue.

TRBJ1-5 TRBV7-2 CASSTDNNQPQHF
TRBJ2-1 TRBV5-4 CASSSMTGATLGEQFF
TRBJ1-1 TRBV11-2 CASSSGQRTEAFF
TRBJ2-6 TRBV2 CASSTNTPAGANVLTF
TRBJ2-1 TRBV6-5 CASSLMGGIYNEQFF
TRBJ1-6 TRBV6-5 CASSRGTGNNSPLHF
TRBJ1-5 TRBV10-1 CASSQTGGEGQPQHF
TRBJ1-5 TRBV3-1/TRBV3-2 CASSQTDGNQPQHF
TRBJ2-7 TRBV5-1 CASSSTPGTRYEQYF
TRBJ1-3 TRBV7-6 CASSLSLGPGNTIYF
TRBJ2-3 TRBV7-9 CASSSKGLAGITDTQYF
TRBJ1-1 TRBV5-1 CASSSSGGGTEAFF
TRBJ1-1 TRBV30 CAWRADRGMNTEAFF
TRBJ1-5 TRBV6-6 CASSYFGDQPQHF
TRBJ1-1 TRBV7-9 CASSFSGNTEAFF
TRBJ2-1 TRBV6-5 CAAKQGGYNEQFF
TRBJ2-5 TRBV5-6 CASSLLLDRAETQYF
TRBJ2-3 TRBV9 CASSVSTGLAGFTDTQYF
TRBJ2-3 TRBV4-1 CASSQTGADTDTQYF
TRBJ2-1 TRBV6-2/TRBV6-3 CASSYRASPTREQFF
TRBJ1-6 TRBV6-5 CASGTHASNNSPLHF
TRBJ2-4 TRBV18 CASSRTYGALAKNIQYF
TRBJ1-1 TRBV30 CAWSGDIQNTEAFF
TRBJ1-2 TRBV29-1 CSVDPGFSYGYTF
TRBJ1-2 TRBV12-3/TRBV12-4 CASSRGTYGYTF
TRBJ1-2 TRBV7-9 CASSLEGGSYGYTF
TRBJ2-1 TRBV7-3 CASSPLAGGARGEQFF
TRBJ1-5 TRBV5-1 CASSLGINQPQHF
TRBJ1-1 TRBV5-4 CASSLAGRGSAFF
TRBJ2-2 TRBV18 CASSPTSGSGELFF
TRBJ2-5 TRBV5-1 CASSSGQGGYETQYF
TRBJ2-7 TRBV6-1 CASSEYPASSYEQYF
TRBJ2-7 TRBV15 CATSRDSSYEQYF
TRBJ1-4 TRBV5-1 CASSTQGRGNEKLFF